Below, one TCR beta chain is given with its context. The antigen is not known. This sample was included in a study of shared clonotypes between healthy human individuals. Across the study: Aged between 18 and 49, the donors were a couple of women and three men.

TCRdb's table, derived via immunoSEQ multiplex PCR, lists solely in-frame clones and lacks some. The table lists millions of clones, around 94% of them singletons, with roughly 0.13% in the top ten. Findings of the study overall: Only blood was sampled, and tissue TCR repertoires likely differ from blood ones. Across subsets, estimated richness was generally greater for naive than for memory populations.

Germline V gives CDR1 MDHEN, CDR2 SYDVKM. V was pared by 6 bases and J by 7 bases, with 16 bases of the junction left unmatched. The CDR3 loop spans 17 amino acids. Sequenced sample: naive CD4+ T cells sorted from blood. Subset in this sample: CD45RA+ positively selected. The receptor was isolated from a man between 18 and 29 years old in good health. V usage is TRBV28 and J usage is TRBJ2-2, with 8 bases aligning to TRBD1. The CDR3 sequence is CASSQGALPVQIGELFF. The CDR3 DNA reads TGTGCCAGCAGCCAGGGGGCGCTTCCAGTGCAAATCGGGGAGCTGTTTTTT.